Each of the 16 T cell receptor beta chains below was sequenced from the same sample in a study of blood T cell repertoires in COVID-19. TCRdb's table, derived via immunoSEQ multiplex PCR, lists solely in-frame clones and lacks some. The data contain over 200,000 clones, about nine tenths of them seen just once; the ten biggest clones take up roughly 0.69%. What was sequenced was peripheral blood. The origin of the receptors is a man aged 40-49 years with acute or convalescent COVID-19.

The chain has TRBV9 and TRBJ2-1; 7 bases align to TRBD2. Trimming took 5 bases from V and 2 from J; bases not matched to a gene: 7. CDR3 length: 15 amino acids. CDR1 SGDLS and CDR2 YYNGEE come from the germline V gene. The CDR3 DNA is TGTGCCAGCAGTCTCCCCGCGGGGGCCTACAATGAGCAGTTCTTC. Its translation is CASSLPAGAYNEQFF. The full variable domain, rest sourced from reference TRBV9 and TRBJ2-1, is DSGVTQTPKHLITATGQRVTLRCSPRSGDLSVYWYQQSLDQGLQFLIQYYNGEERAKGNILERFSAQQFPDLHSELNLSSLELGDSALYFCASSLPAGAYNEQFFGPGTRLTVL.

The table lists this clone with a count of one. V gene TRBV2 combines with J gene TRBJ2-3; D unclear. The CDR3 sequence is 13 residues long. V gave up 9 bases and J gave up 2 bases, with 12 bases separating them. Germline loops: CDR1 SNHLY, CDR2 FYNNEI. As DNA, the CDR3 is TGTGCCAGTAAGCTAACCCTCACAGATACGCAGTATTTT. Translating it yields CASKLTLTDTQYF.

This clone showed up just once. This rearrangement joins TRBV18 to TRBJ1-2; D not certain. There are 14 residues in the CDR3. Per the germline V gene, CDR1 is KGHSH and CDR2 is LQKENI. V was pared by 4 bases and J by 13 bases, with 22 bases between. As DNA, the CDR3 is TGTGCCAGCTCACTCTCCCCCCTCCCGGGGTCGTGCACCTTC. Translation gives CASSLSPLPGSCTF.

The chain links TRBV4-2 to TRBJ2-6; unclear D gene. V was trimmed by 0 bases and J by 0 bases, leaving 6 bases between them. Germline values: CDR1 LGHNA, CDR2 YNFKEQ. The CDR3 is 16 amino acids. The chain's CDR3 is CASSQESISGANVLTF. CDR3 DNA sequence: TGTGCCAGCAGCCAAGAGTCAATCTCTGGGGCCAACGTCCTGACTTTC.

This chain connects TRBV18 to TRBJ1-5; 7 nucleotides agree with TRBD1. The CDR3 runs to 16 residues. Germline-derived CDR1 and CDR2 are KGHSH and LQKENI. The V segment lost 1 base and the J segment 2 bases; nucleotides outside the gene matches: 5. This CDR3 reads CASSPQGATGNQPQHF. The DNA for the CDR3 is TGTGCCAGCTCACCACAGGGGGCAACCGGCAATCAGCCCCAGCATTTT. Full variable domain (rest looked up from reference TRBV18 and TRBJ1-5): NAGVMQNPRHLVRRRGQEARLRCSPMKGHSHVYWYRQLPEEGLKFMVYLQKENIIDESGMPKERFSAEFPKEGPSILRIQQVVRGDSAAYFCASSPQGATGNQPQHFGDGTRLSIL.

This clone appeared a single time. The chain uses TRBV28 and TRBJ2-7, with D tentatively TRBD2 (5 bases). This CDR3 spans 13 amino acids. Trimming cost V 8 bases and J 3 bases, with 14 bases left between them. Looked up from germline, CDR1 is MDHEN and CDR2 is SYDVKM. The CDR3 DNA reads as TGTGCCAGCCCGTTAGCGAGTGGCTACGAGCAGTACTTC. This encodes CASPLASGYEQYF.

The chain has TRBV5-1 and TRBJ2-2; TRBD2 matches 12 bases. With 0 bases clipped from V and 6 bases from J, the junction kept 6 bases outside the gene matches. Germline CDR1 is SGHRS and CDR2 is YFSETQ. The CDR3 loop spans 17 amino acids. CDR3 amino acids: CASSLVLAGGPAGELFF. The DNA for the CDR3 is TGCGCCAGCAGCTTGGTACTAGCGGGGGGCCCCGCCGGGGAGCTGTTTTTT.

In its sample, this clone was seen once. V gene TRBV19 combines with J gene TRBJ1-4, with 7 bases that match TRBD1. CDR3 length equals 15 residues. V trimming: 7 bases; J trimming: 0 bases; junction bases outside the gene matches: 5. Per the germline V gene, CDR1 is LNHDA and CDR2 is SQIVND (reference sequence). CDR3 nucleotide sequence: TGTGCCAGTAATAAGGGGGCGGCAACTAATGAAAAACTGTTTTTT. This sequence encodes CASNKGAATNEKLFF.

The genes are TRBV15 and TRBJ1-3; D is unresolved. V lost 0 bases, J lost 0 bases, and 12 bases lay in between. The CDR3 consists of 17 residues. From germline, CDR1 is LNHNV and CDR2 YYDKDF (reference sequence). The CDR3 sequence is CATSRDGAVNSGNTIYF. The CDR3 DNA is TGTGCCACCAGCAGAGATGGAGCGGTGAACTCTGGAAACACCATATATTTT.

This chain joins TRBV30 and TRBJ1-1; 11 nucleotides align to TRBD1. The CDR3 spans 16 residues. Germline loops: CDR1 GTSNPN, CDR2 SVGIG (reference sequence). V trimming: 1 base; J trimming: 4 bases; junction bases outside the gene matches: 8. CDR3 nucleotide sequence: TGTGCCTGGAGTGGAAGGACAGGGGGCGCGGGCACTGAAGCTTTCTTT. Translation gives CAWSGRTGGAGTEAFF.

This clone turned up a few times. DNA of the CDR3: TGCGCCAGCAGCTTGGGAGGGAAGAACACAGATACGCAGTATTTT. As protein: CASSLGGKNTDTQYF. The chain combines TRBV5-1 with TRBJ2-3, with a tentative D call TRBD2 (5 bases). Germline V gives CDR1 SGHRS, CDR2 YFSETQ. CDR3 length equals 15 residues. The V end was cut by 0 bases, the J end by 2 bases, with 10 bases between.

This CDR3 is CASSHENRGVNGYTF. In DNA, the CDR3 is TGTGCCAGCAGCCACGAAAACAGGGGGGTCAATGGCTACACCTTC. The V and J genes are TRBV3-1 (or the pseudogene TRBV3-2) and TRBJ1-2; TRBD1 aligns across 8 bases. CDR1 and CDR2 from the germline V gene are LGHDT and YNNKEL (reference sequence). The junction had 9 bases not matched to a gene; V was cut back by 3 bases and J by 6 bases. CDR3 length: 15 residues.

V usage is TRBV7-2 and J usage is TRBJ1-2, with D possibly matching TRBD1 (6 bases). The germline gives CDR1 SGHTA, CDR2 FQGNSA. The CDR3 is 13 amino acids. The V end was cut by 6 bases, the J end by 6 bases, with 14 bases between. This CDR3 reads CASRPGTNDGYTF. The CDR3 DNA reads TGTGCCAGCAGACCCGGGACAAATGATGGCTACACCTTC.

The CDR3 DNA sequence: TGTGCCAGCAAACCCGGGACAGGGGAAACAGATACGCAGTATTTT. It yields the protein CASKPGTGETDTQYF. This chain joins TRBV28 and TRBJ2-3, with 10 nucleotides matching TRBD1. V gave up 7 bases and J gave up 3 bases; unmatched junction bases: 7. This CDR3 region has 15 residues. Looked up from germline, CDR1 is MDHEN and CDR2 is SYDVKM. Supplemented by reference TRBV28 and TRBJ2-3, the full variable domain reads DVKVTQSSRYLVKRTGEKVFLECVQDMDHENMFWYRQDPGLGLRLIYFSYDVKMKEKGDIPEGYSVSREKKERFSLILESASTNQTSMYLCASKPGTGETDTQYFGPGTRLTVL.

The genes are TRBV7-3 and TRBJ2-2; 7 nucleotides agree with TRBD1. This CDR3 contains 16 residues. The germline V gene has CDR1 SGHTA and CDR2 FQGTGA. V lost 4 bases and J lost 4; bases outside the gene matches: 9. CDR3 amino acids: CASSSPNTGATGELFF. CDR3 coding DNA: TGTGCCAGCAGCTCCCCTAACACAGGGGCCACCGGGGAGCTGTTTTTT.

This clone was observed a single time. CDR3 region: CAWSVGGPVYEQYF. The CDR3 DNA is TGTGCCTGGAGTGTAGGGGGACCTGTCTACGAGCAGTACTTC. The chain joins TRBV30 to TRBJ2-7, with D possibly matching TRBD1 (6 bases). This CDR3 region has 14 residues. V lost 0 bases, J lost 3 bases, and 12 bases lay in between. Germline V gene lookup returns CDR1 GTSNPN and CDR2 SVGIG (reference sequence).